The next 28 T cell receptor beta chains were all read from a single sample in a study of blood T cell repertoires in COVID-19. Some clones are missing from TCRdb's copy, which holds only in-frame ones; the method was immunoSEQ multiplex PCR. The sample contains some 220,000 clones, about 87% of which appear only once. The source material was PBMCs or T cells enriched from blood (not recorded which). The source of these receptors is a woman aged 25 to 39 who had recovered from COVID-19.

The table lists this clone with a few counts. CDR3 coding DNA: TGTGCCAGCAGCTTAGGAGTAGGGAGTGACTATGGCTACACCTTC. Protein sequence: CASSLGVGSDYGYTF. The rearrangement links TRBV7-2 to TRBJ1-2; D is unresolved. This CDR3 region has 15 residues. Germline loops: CDR1 SGHTA, CDR2 FQGNSA. V lost 1 base to trimming and J lost 3 bases, with 12 bases between them.

The V and J genes are TRBV19 and TRBJ1-5; 10 bases match TRBD1. In germline, CDR1 is LNHDA, CDR2 SQIVND (reference sequence). The CDR3 totals 15 residues. The J segment lost 7 bases and the V segment lost 0 bases, leaving 3 bases of the junction unmatched. The chain's CDR3 is CASSIDGTGVQPQHF. CDR3 bases: TGTGCCAGTAGTATAGACGGGACAGGGGTGCAGCCCCAGCATTTT.

The genes are TRBV7-9 and TRBJ1-5; D remains unclear. This CDR3 is 18 amino acids long. From germline, CDR1 is SEHNR and CDR2 FQNEAQ (reference sequence). The V gene lost 3 bases and the J gene lost 1 base, with 19 bases spanning the gap. CDR3 nucleotides: TGTGCCAGCAGCTTCGGACGGGGAACAGTCGCCAGCAATCAGCCCCAGCATTTT. This translates into CASSFGRGTVASNQPQHF.

The chain is built from TRBV5-1 and TRBJ2-3; no firm D call. The CDR3 has 14 amino acids. Trimming removed 4 bases from V and 5 bases from J, with 14 bases in between. Germline CDR1 and CDR2: SGHRS and YFSETQ. The DNA for the CDR3 is TGCGCCAGCAGCGTACAACGTCCCCAAGATACGCAGTATTTT. Protein product: CASSVQRPQDTQYF.

The rearrangement links TRBV2 to TRBJ2-1; D might be TRBD2 (5 bases). V gave up 7 bases and J gave up 8 bases, with 18 bases separating them. Germline V gene data show CDR1 as SNHLY and CDR2 as FYNNEI. The CDR3 has 14 residues. The CDR3 reads CASTGRPVGDEQFF. In DNA, the CDR3 is TGTGCCAGCACCGGACGGCCGGTCGGGGATGAGCAGTTCTTC.

The chain couples TRBV5-6 to TRBJ1-6; D call uncertain. Germline-derived CDR1 and CDR2 are SGHDT and YYEEEE. Trimming stripped 3 bases from V and 9 bases from J, with 7 bases between. The CDR3 runs to 12 residues. In nucleotides, the CDR3 is TGTGCCAGCAGCTACAGAGTTTCACCCCTCCACTTT. Its protein product is CASSYRVSPLHF.

The CDR3 loop reads CASSRDRVDTQYF. In nucleotides, the CDR3 is TGTGCCAGCTCCCGCGACAGGGTCGATACGCAGTATTTT. The V gene is TRBV18, the J gene TRBJ2-3; TRBD1 matches at 7 bases. CDR1 is KGHSH, CDR2 LQKENI, per germline. This CDR3 is 13 amino acids long. Trimming cost V 6 bases and J 6 bases; bases outside gene matches: 6.

The chain combines TRBV7-8 with TRBJ2-5; D is perhaps TRBD2 (6 bases). The length of the CDR3 is 15 residues. V was trimmed by 8 bases and J by 1 base, leaving 17 bases between them. Germline CDR1 and CDR2: SGHVS and FQNEAQ. The CDR3 is CASGLVGGIQETQYF. The CDR3 coding sequence is TGTGCCAGCGGACTGGTCGGGGGTATCCAAGAGACCCAGTACTTC.

A single count supports this clone. The chain recombines TRBV7-2 with TRBJ2-5; TRBD2 aligns across 11 bases. The J segment lost 4 bases and the V segment lost 6 bases, leaving 4 bases of the junction unmatched. CDR1 is SGHTA, CDR2 FQGNSA, per germline. This CDR3 comprises 14 residues. CDR3 bases: TGTGCCAGCAGACAGACTAGCGGGGTAGAGACCCAGTACTTC. This encodes CASRQTSGVETQYF.

For the CDR3, the DNA is TGTGCCAGCAGCCCCGAGGTTCAGGGAGGTAGCGAGCAGTACTTC. This sequence encodes CASSPEVQGGSEQYF. This chain uses TRBV7-2 with TRBJ2-7; TRBD2 might be the D (6 bases). The V end was cut by 5 bases, the J end by 6 bases, with 20 bases between. This CDR3 spans 15 amino acids. CDR1 is SGHTA, CDR2 FQGNSA, per germline.

CDR3 nucleotides: TGTGCCAGTAGTCATTTCACAGATACGCAGTATTTT. It specifies CASSHFTDTQYF. The chain combines TRBV19 with TRBJ2-3; D unclear. CDR3 length: 12 residues. Per the germline V gene, CDR1 is LNHDA and CDR2 is SQIVND (reference sequence). Trimming stripped 5 bases from V and 2 bases from J, with 5 bases between.

This clone has a handful of counts. The CDR3 region is CASSARQGGEKLFF. CDR3 nucleotides: TGTGCCAGCAGCGCCCGACAGGGAGGTGAAAAACTGTTTTTT. The V and J genes are TRBV9 and TRBJ1-4; 7 nucleotides agree with TRBD1. The CDR3 totals 14 residues. J lost 7 bases, V lost 3 bases, and 6 bases had no gene match. Germline V gene sequence: CDR1 SGDLS, CDR2 YYNGEE. The entire variable domain, with the rest obtained from reference TRBV9 and TRBJ1-4, is as follows: DSGVTQTPKHLITATGQRVTLRCSPRSGDLSVYWYQQSLDQGLQFLIQYYNGEERAKGNILERFSAQQFPDLHSELNLSSLELGDSALYFCASSARQGGEKLFFGSGTQLSVL.

The chain has TRBV5-6 and TRBJ1-3; D call uncertain. The length of the CDR3 is 16 residues. The germline V gene encodes CDR1 SGHDT and CDR2 YYEEEE. V dropped 0 bases and J dropped 0 bases, with 10 bases sitting between them. In DNA, the CDR3 is TGTGCCAGCAGCTTGGGGCGGAGTTTCTCTGGAAACACCATATATTTT. This codes for CASSLGRSFSGNTIYF. Full variable domain (remainder filled in from reference TRBV5-6 and TRBJ1-3): DAGVTQSPTHLIKTRGQQVTLRCSPKSGHDTVSWYQQALGQGPQFIFQYYEEEERQRGNFPDRFSGHQFPNYSSELNVNALLLGDSALYLCASSLGRSFSGNTIYFGEGSWLTVV.

This rearrangement joins TRBV7-2 to TRBJ2-5, with 9 positions matching TRBD1. V shed 5 bases, J shed 5 bases, and the junction held 9 bases outside the gene matches. The CDR3 sequence is 15 residues long. The germline gives CDR1 SGHTA, CDR2 FQGNSA. The CDR3 region is CASSPGTGSWETQYF. In DNA, the CDR3 is TGTGCCAGCAGCCCCGGGACAGGGAGTTGGGAGACCCAGTACTTC.

The rearrangement uses TRBV5-4 and TRBJ1-1, with TRBD1 identical over 9 bases. The CDR3 has 13 residues. J gave up 5 bases and V 2 bases, and 1 base lay outside the gene matches. Germline CDR1 is SGHNT and CDR2 is YYREEE (reference sequence). This CDR3 is CASSFGQGTEAFF. The CDR3 coding sequence is TGTGCCAGCAGCTTTGGACAGGGGACTGAAGCTTTCTTT. Filled out from reference TRBV5-4 and TRBJ1-1, the complete variable domain reads ETGVTQSPTHLIKTRGQQVTLRCSSQSGHNTVSWYQQALGQGPQFIFQYYREEENGRGNFPPRFSGLQFPNYSSELNVNALELDDSALYLCASSFGQGTEAFFGQGTRLTVV.

This clone was counted once. The V gene is TRBV6-1, the J gene TRBJ2-1, with D perhaps TRBD2 (6 bases). Trimming pared 3 bases from V and 6 bases from J, leaving 18 bases between. Looked up from germline, CDR1 is MNHNS and CDR2 is SASEGT. This CDR3 comprises 16 residues. The CDR3 sequence: CASSDPGLVEINEQFF. In DNA, the CDR3 is TGTGCCAGCAGTGACCCGGGACTCGTGGAGATCAATGAGCAGTTCTTC.

The rearrangement joins TRBV28 to TRBJ2-3, with 7 nucleotides matching TRBD2. The CDR3 is 18 amino acids. Germline assignment: CDR1 MDHEN and CDR2 SYDVKM. V shed 2 bases, J shed 4 bases, and the junction held 15 bases outside the gene matches. CDR3 residues: CASSLGVVWGGSPDTQYF. CDR3 DNA sequence: TGTGCCAGCAGTTTAGGGGTCGTTTGGGGGGGAAGTCCAGATACGCAGTATTTT. Full variable domain (missing parts from reference TRBV28 and TRBJ2-3): DVKVTQSSRYLVKRTGEKVFLECVQDMDHENMFWYRQDPGLGLRLIYFSYDVKMKEKGDIPEGYSVSREKKERFSLILESASTNQTSMYLCASSLGVVWGGSPDTQYFGPGTRLTVL.

This clone was recorded a few times. The V call is TRBV19, the J call TRBJ2-7, with D possibly being TRBD1 (5 bases). V was clipped by 3 bases and J by 2 bases, with 8 bases between them. Germline loops: CDR1 LNHDA, CDR2 SQIVND (reference sequence). The CDR3 consists of 13 residues. CDR3 in DNA: TGTGCCAGTAGTATGACAGATACCTACGAGCAGTACTTC. Its protein is CASSMTDTYEQYF.

The sample holds one count of this clone. The V gene is TRBV6-1, the J gene TRBJ2-1; TRBD1 agrees at 9 bases. V lost 4 bases to trimming and J lost 8 bases; unmatched junction nucleotides: 15. Germline V gives CDR1 MNHNS, CDR2 SASEGT. The CDR3 length is 17 residues. This chain's CDR3 is CASSAPYRGRVVHEQFF. The CDR3 coding sequence is TGTGCCAGCAGTGCCCCGTACAGGGGGCGGGTTGTCCATGAGCAGTTCTTC.

Only one count was recorded for this clone. The genes are TRBV7-9 and TRBJ1-2, with D unclear. V dropped 5 bases and J dropped 0 bases, with 10 bases sitting between them. The CDR3 contains 14 residues. In germline, CDR1 is SEHNR, CDR2 FQNEAQ (reference sequence). Written as DNA, the CDR3 is TGTGCCAGCAGCCCCGCGGCTGCTAACTATGGCTACACCTTC. This translates into CASSPAAANYGYTF.

The chain carries TRBV7-2 and TRBJ2-7; 8 bases align to TRBD2. The CDR3 extends over 14 amino acids. Germline CDR1 SGHTA, CDR2 FQGNSA. J was trimmed by 5 bases and V by 0 bases; bases with no gene match: 3. CDR3 sequence reads: CASSLAGAGDEQYF. CDR3 nucleotide sequence: TGTGCCAGCAGCTTAGCAGGAGCGGGGGACGAGCAGTACTTC.

This chain links TRBV7-3 with TRBJ1-1; 9 bases agree with TRBD1. Losses at the gene ends were 3 bases for V and 1 base for J; bases not matched to a gene: 24. The CDR3 totals 22 residues. Looked up from germline, CDR1 is SGHTA and CDR2 is FQGTGA. In DNA form, the CDR3 reads TGTGCCAGCAGCTTCGGGAGGAACTCCGGGACAGGGCTAGTGGGGTGGAACACTGAAGCTTTCTTT. Translation gives CASSFGRNSGTGLVGWNTEAFF.

The genes are TRBV9 and TRBJ1-4; 8 nucleotides line up with TRBD1. J gave up 6 bases and V 4 bases, and 8 bases lay outside the gene matches. Per germline, CDR1 SGDLS and CDR2 YYNGEE. The CDR3 contains 15 residues. The CDR3 DNA sequence: TGTGCCAGCAGCCCGCGGACAGGGTTAGATGAAAAACTGTTTTTT. This gives the protein CASSPRTGLDEKLFF.

In its sample, this clone was seen once. The rearrangement links TRBV16 to TRBJ1-2; no definite D call. V lost 2 bases and J lost 5, with 6 bases in between. The CDR3 spans 12 residues. Germline-derived CDR1 and CDR2 are KGHSY and FQNENV. CDR3 region: CASSQNTYGYTF. DNA for the CDR3: TGTGCCAGCAGCCAAAACACGTATGGCTACACCTTC.

The J gene is TRBJ2-1, the V gene TRBV19; 11 nucleotides line up with TRBD1. Trimming cost V 5 bases and J 7 bases; bases outside gene matches: 10. This CDR3 has 16 residues. Germline V gene data show CDR1 as LNHDA and CDR2 as SQIVND (reference sequence). The CDR3, as DNA: TGTGCCAGTAGTTCACCCGGACAGGGGGCAGGTAATGAGCAGTTCTTC. Encoded protein: CASSSPGQGAGNEQFF.

This clone was detected once. This chain joins TRBV3-1 (or the pseudogene TRBV3-2) and TRBJ2-5, with 10 bases aligning to TRBD2. The V segment lost 0 bases and the J segment 2 bases; nucleotides outside the gene matches: 6. Germline values: CDR1 LGHDT, CDR2 YNNKEL (reference sequence). This CDR3 region has 17 residues. The CDR3 reads CASSQDRSGGAQETQYF. The CDR3 DNA reads TGTGCCAGCAGCCAAGATCGGAGCGGGGGGGCTCAAGAGACCCAGTACTTC.

CDR3 in DNA: TGTGCCAGCAGCGTTCCGGGACAGGGGGCAGAATATGGCTACACCTTC. Encoded protein: CASSVPGQGAEYGYTF. The chain is built from TRBV5-4 and TRBJ1-2, with TRBD1 matching 12 bases. Germline V gene data show CDR1 as SGHNT and CDR2 as YYREEE (reference sequence). Trimming at V came to 4 bases and at J to 5 bases, leaving 9 bases not matched to a gene. There are 16 residues in the CDR3.

The chain carries TRBV13 and TRBJ1-5; unclear D gene. The CDR3 spans 16 residues. Germline assignment: CDR1 PRHDT and CDR2 FYEKMQ (reference sequence). V was shortened by 0 bases and J by 4 bases, with 13 bases between the two germline ends. The CDR3 protein is CASSLGSVGENQPQHF. The CDR3, as DNA: TGTGCCAGCAGCTTAGGCTCGGTCGGGGAGAATCAGCCCCAGCATTTT. The variable domain in full, completed from reference TRBV13 and TRBJ1-5, reads AAGVIQSPRHLIKEKRETATLKCYPIPRHDTVYWYQQGPGQDPQFLISFYEKMQSDKGSIPDRFSAQQFSDYHSELNMSSLELGDSALYFCASSLGSVGENQPQHFGDGTRLSIL.